The 2 T cell receptor beta chains given below trace back to one sample, sequenced in a study of T-cell memory formation after mild COVID-19. TCRdb recomputed calls from the 5' RACE reads with MiXCR, one row per CDR3 protein. The sample includes 340,000 or so distinct CDR3 sequences, under 15% of them seen just once. The sequenced sample was PBMCs or a T cell subset sorted from them (not recorded which). The receptors were gathered from a man in his late teens or twenties who had mild COVID-19 (a few samples of this study predate the infection). Cell type and time point are not known.

This clonotype occurred many times. The V call is TRBV7-9, the J call TRBJ2-5; the D gene could be TRBD1 or TRBD2 (5 bases each). CDR1 is SEHNR, CDR2 FQNEAQ, per germline (reference sequence). The ends were cut back, 1 base at V and 2 bases at J, with 8 bases in the middle. The CDR3 covers 14 residues. The CDR3 here is CASSLGGLQETQYF. The CDR3 coding sequence is TGTGCCAGCAGCTTAGGGGGGTTGCAAGAGACCCAGTACTTC.

This clonotype was detected many times. The chain recombines TRBV11-2 with TRBJ2-3; 8 positions match TRBD1. V trimming: 6 bases; J trimming: 0 bases; junction bases outside the gene matches: 5. The germline gives CDR1 SGHAT, CDR2 FQNNGV. The CDR3 sequence is 15 residues long. CDR3 bases: TGTGCCAGCAGTCAAACAGGGGGTAGCACAGATACGCAGTATTTT. Amino acids: CASSQTGGSTDTQYF.